This record concerns one T cell receptor beta chain sequence. Its antigen is unknown. No much larger clone exists at a distance of one base, and base qualities are not known. One collaborating source in Seattle enrolled patients during active infection and followed them longitudinally through the course of disease. The collaborating institutions used their own protocols to collect whole blood in K2EDTA tubes. For TCRbeta analysis, collaborator samples were shipped as frozen whole blood, as isolated PBMCs, or as DNA extracted from either sample type. There are 19 amino acids in the CDR3, from cysteine to phenylalanine inclusive. Only CDR3 DNA remains: 57 bases, in frame from the first base. The germline V gene provides CDR1 MDHEN and CDR2 SYDVKM. Relative to germline, V is missing 8 bases and J is missing 4 bases, with 26 bases of the junction outside any gene match. These data originate in a study of blood T cell repertoires in COVID-19 (dated by TCRdb to about 2020). Describing the broader study: Samples covering the acute and convalescent phases of COVID-19 were provided by collaborators in the United States, Italy and Spain. Where available, HLA class I and class II types were obtained from metadata supplied by the sample provider rather than from assay-based typing. The repertoires were released in a freely available public database meant as a resource for research on the immune response to SARS-CoV-2. The prospective study material was composed of cDNA or gDNA derived from T cells, B-cell-depleted T cells, or PBMCs. The dataset comprised deeply sampled blood TCRbeta repertoires from subjects exposed to, actively infected with, or recovered from COVID-19. Sample metadata almost always included a de-identified subject ID, COVID-19 status, age in years and sex. Samples were obtained from the ongoing ImmuneRACE study (first 160 participants) and from over 1,000 subjects provided by 6 global collaborators. General study outcomes and caveats: Clinical and demographic metadata were provided uncurated, with the amount varying by source and participant.

TCRbeta CDR3 regions were amplified from genomic DNA using the immunoSEQ Assay, a bias-controlled multiplex PCR. Concerning the study's data processing: The number of nucleated cells in each sample was estimated by amplification of reference gene primers within the assay. To quantify the absolute abundance of each unique TCRbeta CDR3 rearrangement, sequence reads were collapsed and filtered. For each sample, productive Simpson clonality was calculated as the square root of Simpson's diversity index over productive rearrangements. TCRdb re-hosts the immuneACCESS table, in-frame sequences only. Its copies lack some clones; in the studies checked, an unresolved V gene accounts for under half of them, and the cause for the rest is not known. D and trimming come from the DNA, and the V and J calls and clone size come from that table. This sample holds approximately 170,000 clones; around 87% were observed only once. The top ten hold 2% to 3% of the sample.

The rearranged segments are TRBV28 and TRBJ2-7; the central 7 bases match TRBD2. The TCR originated in a woman aged 80 or over with COVID-19, enrolled during active disease. The sequenced material came from peripheral blood. DNA sequence: TGTGCCAGCGATGACGATCGCGGGACTATCCATTGTAGACGTTACGAGCAGTACTTC. It is translated as CASDDDRGTIHCRRYEQYF.